Sequencing of this T cell receptor (beta chain) was carried out in a study of T cell responses to AZD1222 COVID-19 vaccine. Study findings and constraints: Within unmutated variant regions lay the reported targets of nearly half of spike-specific TCRs.

Profiled with immunoSEQ multiplex PCR; TCRdb holds only in-frame clones, not every one. Of about 130,000 clones in the sample, roughly nine tenths were seen once. Trimming stripped 10 bases from V and 2 bases from J, with 21 bases between. The CDR3 contains 17 residues. Germline assignment: CDR1 LGHNA and CDR2 YNFKEQ. This clone showed up just once. No antigen is known for it. This receptor was taken from an adult in good health. Sequencing was performed on peripheral blood, taken on day 0 of AZD1222 vaccination. The chain employs TRBV4-2 and TRBJ2-6, with D perhaps being TRBD1 or TRBD2 (5 bases each). The CDR3 spells CATSPGLRDPGANVLTF. The CDR3 region has the DNA TGTGCCACCTCGCCGGGGCTAAGGGACCCTGGGGCCAACGTCCTGACTTTC.